The entry below gives a single T cell receptor (beta chain) sequence along with its context. Its antigen target is currently unknown. Base quality data are lacking; no much larger clone is found one base away. The sample comes from a study of cytomegalovirus exposure and HLA in healthy donors (dated by TCRdb to 2016 to 2017). Notes on the research overall: An earlier analysis of 587 of the donors reported approximately 260 Gb of sequence data and around 100 million unique TCR beta sequences obtained from around 180 million T cells. Approximately 310 gigabases of sequencing data and around 88 million unique TCR sequences made up an early release that covered fewer than 650 HLA-typed donors. Of the roughly 410 genotyped donors, more than 75% were placed in the genetic ancestry cluster associated with self-reported Caucasian donors. The aim of the study was to test whether cataloging public T cell receptors could identify signatures of past pathogen exposure. Using immunosequencing, the study profiled T cell repertoires from around 680 subjects and related those repertoires to cytomegalovirus serostatus. In addition to the first cohort of roughly 700 subjects, a separate validation cohort of around 110 different subjects was used. High-throughput TCR immunosequencing, statistical association of individual TCRs with disease status, and machine learning were combined to predict cytomegalovirus infection status. To study patterns of TCR occurrence, a later analysis re-analyzed previously published TCR beta repertoires from 666 donors and added high-resolution HLA genotyping. In the later analysis, no new phenotypic data were used to find candidate immune exposures; instead, reliance was placed on TCR beta sequences and their occurrence across donors. To decide whether each TCR beta V gene segment behaved as functional or pseudogenic, an earlier analysis of nearly 600 of the donors relied on high-throughput TCR beta sequencing. Donor age, sex, ethnicity and CMV serostatus were collected together with the repertoire data. A later genetic analysis took genome-wide SNP genotypes for about 55% of the 666 donors and used that subset as a discovery cohort. All discovery cohort repertoires had been generated on a single sequencing platform. HLA typing included class I and class II loci at four-digit resolution. Typing coverage differed by locus: A, B, C, DRB1 and DQB1 were typed in roughly 620-630 donors, DQA1 in about 500, DPA1 in 600 to 610, and DPB1 in 472. Roughly 5 DR-DQ haplotypes were handled as single units for association and clustering because linkage in the cohort was strong. Across 398 genotyped donors of the cohort, an average of 235,054 unique TCR beta nucleotide sequences per donor were sequenced, and roughly 20% of those sequences were non-productive.

Based on the germline V gene (reference sequence), the CDR1 and CDR2 sequences are LNHDA and SQIVND. The CDR3 covers 13 residues, taking in both the cysteine and the phenylalanine. The kept DNA is CDR3 alone, 39 bases in frame from the first base. Deletion took 4 bases off V and 4 bases off J, with a span of 10 bases between the germline ends. Receptor amplification or capture employed the immunoSEQ multiplex PCR assay. A mixture of 60 forward primers for TCR Vbeta segments and 13 reverse primers for TCR Jbeta segments was used in the multiplex PCR. The CDR3 region of rearranged TCR beta genes was amplified from genomic DNA by a multiplex PCR assay. The Illumina HiSeq System was used to sequence the amplified TCR beta libraries as 87-base-pair reads. The published analysis was carried out like this. A later analysis tallied roughly 80 million unique TCR beta chains across the 550 to 850 repertoires, and about 10 million of those chains were shared by two or more donors. Raw reads were error-corrected and collapsed into unique sequences by a nearest-neighbor algorithm in which closely related sequences were merged to remove PCR and sequencing errors. To assign V, D and J gene segments, CDR3 sequences were aligned to IMGT reference sequences. For a sequence to be retained, a match of at least six nucleotides was required to both a V gene segment and a J gene segment. Rearrangements were classified as productive when the CDR3 lacked stop codons and remained in frame with V and J, and all other rearrangements were classified as non-productive. Following IMGT convention, CDR3 was defined as the stretch from the second conserved V-encoded cysteine up to the conserved J-encoded phenylalanine. The earlier analysis of 500 to 600 of the donors excluded sequences that lacked an unambiguous match to a single V gene segment. In an earlier analysis of some 590 of the donors, a V segment was called functional when productive rearrangements were above 56.7%, and segregating when the standard deviation between donors exceeded 5%. A statistical classification framework was built for diagnosing cytomegalovirus status from the catalog of TCR beta chain sequences. In a later analysis, V and J genes were assigned by comparing TCR nucleotide sequences against IMGT/GENE-DB human TR gene sequences. The TCRdist pipeline was used in a later analysis to assign CDR3 sequences and most-parsimonious VDJ recombination scenarios. A later analysis defined each TCR beta chain by its CDR3 amino acid sequence plus V-gene family, and excluded reads lacking a unique V-gene family. In a later analysis, 550 to 650 highly shared, low-generation-probability nucleotide sequences were removed to address suspected cross-contamination and a sequencing artifact. In a later analysis, a clonal expansion index was calculated for each public chain from normalized within-repertoire ranks of inferred template counts. In a later analysis, generation probabilities were computed with a VDJ recombination model fitted to out-of-frame rearrangements, and the resulting probabilities were checked against IGoR. A later analysis scored TCR-TCR, TCR-HLA and TCR-CMV co-occurrence with hypergeometric tests, applying a repertoire-size bias correction to TCR pairs. To estimate false discovery rates, a later analysis permuted the HLA or CMV assignments 20 times. In a later analysis, co-occurring TCRs were grouped using DBSCAN, with TCRdist sequence similarity added in when clustering inside HLA-allele-positive subsets. Repertoires with fewer than 30,000 or more than 120,000 public chains were left out of co-occurrence clustering, as were five repertoires with anomalous nucleotide sharing. TCRdb carries this immuneACCESS record with in-frame sequences only. Its versions omit some clonotypes, under half of them owing to an unresolved V gene in the studies checked, with the rest unexplained. Clonal size and the V and J genes are those of that table, whereas D and trimming came from the DNA. Counted in this sample were 150,000 to 200,000 clones; around four fifths of them appeared once. Clones ranked in the top ten supply 4.8% of the sample.

General findings and caveats noted by the study authors: Roughly uniform sequencing depth across donors was assumed in presence/absence analyses, although this assumption may not hold. According to a later analysis, TCR association rates differed among HLA loci, with DRB1 alleles showing the most associated TCRs and HLA-C alleles showing the fewest. In vitro tests confirmed that a few of the cytomegalovirus-associated TCR beta chains recognize cytomegalovirus antigens. Specific HLA alleles were associated with 15,000 to 20,000 TCR beta sequences at a false discovery rate of 0.05 in a later analysis. A further reported finding was that TCR beta sequences accurately predicted the HLA-A and HLA-B alleles for most subjects in the first cohort. Most TCR sequences were observed very rarely across donors, whereas some public TCRs were present in many individuals. Correlated functional status among segregating V segments might be attributable to linkage disequilibrium, but an unknown experimental factor could not be ruled out. Strong co-occurrence of HLA alleles, especially DR and DQ, made assigning TCR associations to individual alleles difficult. Because HLA typing was missing for some donors at each locus, association tests included only the typed subset. A later analysis found that HLA-associated TCR beta chains were more clonally expanded and had lower generation probabilities than equally common non-associated chains. In both the original and validation cohorts, the classifier was reported to diagnose cytomegalovirus status with high specificity and sensitivity. Some IMGT-functional V segments, including TRBV6-2 and TRBV6-3, could not be distinguished by the 87-base-pair reads and were therefore excluded. In this cohort, only TCR beta chains were sequenced, and detectable features were limited by the absence of alpha or paired-chain data. According to a later analysis, most CMV-associated TCR beta chains appeared to be HLA-restricted, and the HLA associations seemed to be driven largely by CMV exposure. In the study, some 160 TCR beta chains were listed as associated with cytomegalovirus. For the cohort, immune exposure information was limited to CMV serostatus. The earlier analysis of approximately 590 of the donors excluded seventeen rarely observed V segments, including chromosome 9 orphons, because counts were too low. Several of the top co-occurrence clusters appeared to be linked to parvovirus B19, influenza, CMV and Epstein-Barr virus, according to a later analysis. The sequencing pipeline was judged likely to have produced a cluster of highly shared sequence variants as a technical artifact. It was suggested by the authors that the approach could potentially be generalized to other disease states and immunological phenotypes. A later genetic analysis reported fewer N-insertions in productive TCRs among donors in an Asian-associated ancestry cluster than the approximately 700-donor mean. In an earlier analysis of some 640 of the donors, most TCR beta V segments were observed in productive rearrangements about 90% or about 30% of the time, broadly matching IMGT annotations. In a later genetic analysis, a missense DCLRE1C variant was associated with V-gene and J-gene trimming of TCR beta chains, and the association was replicated in an independent cohort.

The cohort consisted of 600 to 750 healthy bone marrow donors. Cohort members were all nominally healthy when sampled, although unrecorded immune exposures were likely present. The donor tested CMV seropositive, placing the donor among the 289 seropositive members of the cohort. A peripheral blood sample was collected from each donor, and TCR beta sequencing was performed on peripheral blood mononuclear cells. Genomic DNA was extracted from the blood cell samples with the Qiagen DNeasy Blood Extraction Kit. The chain is encoded by TRBV19 joined to TRBJ2-5, and the D gene may be TRBD2, 5 bases matching. The sequence was collected from a girl under 18 in good health and CMV-seropositive. The sample consisted of PBMCs. The CDR3 sequence is CASSRELPETQYF. The DNA sequence is as follows: TGTGCCAGTAGTAGGGAGCTCCCAGAGACCCAGTACTTC.